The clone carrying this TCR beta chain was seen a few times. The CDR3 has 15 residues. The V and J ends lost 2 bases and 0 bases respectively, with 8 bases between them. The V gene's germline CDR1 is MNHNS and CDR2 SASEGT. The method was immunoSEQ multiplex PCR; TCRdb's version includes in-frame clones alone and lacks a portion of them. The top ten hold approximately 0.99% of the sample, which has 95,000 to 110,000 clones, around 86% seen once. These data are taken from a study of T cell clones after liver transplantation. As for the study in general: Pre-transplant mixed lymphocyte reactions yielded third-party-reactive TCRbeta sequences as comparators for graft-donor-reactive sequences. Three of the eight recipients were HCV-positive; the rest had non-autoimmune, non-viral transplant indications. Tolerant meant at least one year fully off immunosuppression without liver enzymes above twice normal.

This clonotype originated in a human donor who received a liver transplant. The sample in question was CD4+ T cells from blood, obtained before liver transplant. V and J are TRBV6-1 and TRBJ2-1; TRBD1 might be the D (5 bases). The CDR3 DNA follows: TGTGCCAGCAGTGAAAGGGGTGGCTCCTACAATGAGCAGTTCTTC. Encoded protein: CASSERGGSYNEQFF.